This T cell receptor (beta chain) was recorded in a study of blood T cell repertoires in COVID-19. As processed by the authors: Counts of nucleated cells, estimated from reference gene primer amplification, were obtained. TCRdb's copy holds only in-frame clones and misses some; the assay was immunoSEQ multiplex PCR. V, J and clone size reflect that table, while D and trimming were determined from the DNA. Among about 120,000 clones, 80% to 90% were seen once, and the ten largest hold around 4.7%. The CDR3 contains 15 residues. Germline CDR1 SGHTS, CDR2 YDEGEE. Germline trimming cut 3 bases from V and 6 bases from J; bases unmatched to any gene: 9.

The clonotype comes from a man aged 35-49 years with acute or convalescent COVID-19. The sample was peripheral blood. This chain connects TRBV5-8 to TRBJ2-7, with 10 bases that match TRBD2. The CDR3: CASSYSGRWSAEQYF. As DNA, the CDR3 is TGTGCCAGCAGCTATAGCGGGAGGTGGTCCGCCGAGCAGTACTTC.